A selection of T cell receptor beta chains follows, all from one sample in a study of cytotoxic CD8 clonotypes in ibrutinib-treated CLL. Profiling relied on immunoSEQ multiplex PCR, and the TCRdb table lists in-frame clones only, not all of them. Among about 24,000 clones listed, roughly 70% were seen once. Sequenced here: PBMCs, sampled after 12 months of ibrutinib treatment. Receptors were obtained from a human donor with chronic lymphocytic leukemia. Each CDR3 is given with its conserved first and last residue. The order of the fields is clone size, D gene, V gene, CDR3 length, J gene, CDR3 DNA, CDR3 protein. D genes are given only for firm matches. Expanded clones get a size class; other rows say once, few or many, or leave the size out.

>few|NA|TRBV20-1|11|TRBJ2-3
TGCAGTGCCCCCGAGAGGGGTACGCAGTATTTT
CSAPERGTQYF
>NA|TRBD1|TRBV5-8|15|TRBJ1-6
TGTGCCAGCAGCTCATTACAGGGGGTACTTTCACCCCTCCACTTT
CASSSLQGVLSPLHF
>NA|TRBD2|TRBV6-5|13|TRBJ2-7
TGTGCCAGCAGGCAGCGGGAGAGCTACGAGCAGTACTTC
CASRQRESYEQYF
>NA|NA|TRBV7-2|16|TRBJ1-6
TGTGCCAGCAGCTTAACGGGGAGCTCCTATAATTCACCCCTCCACTTT
CASSLTGSSYNSPLHF
>NA|TRBD2|TRBV19|18|TRBJ2-3
TGTGCCAGTAGTACGAGGATTACAGCGGGGGGCCTTCAAGATACGCAGTATTTT
CASSTRITAGGLQDTQYF
>few|NA|TRBV5-1|15|TRBJ1-1
TGCGCCAGCAGCTCAACGACCTTTGGCGGTACTGAAGCTTTCTTT
CASSSTTFGGTEAFF
>NA|NA|TRBV19|16|TRBJ1-1
TGTGCCAGTCGGACAGATCCTTCCAACGATCGGGCTGAAGCTTTCTTT
CASRTDPSNDRAEAFF
>many|NA|TRBV9|15|TRBJ2-5
TGTGCCAGCAGCGTAAGTCCGGGCCGGCAAGAGACCCAGTACTTC
CASSVSPGRQETQYF
>once|TRBD2|TRBV5-1|14|TRBJ2-3
TGCGCCAGCAGCTTAGCGGGGGGGCCTGATACGCAGTATTTT
CASSLAGGPDTQYF
>NA|TRBD1|TRBV27|17|TRBJ1-1
TGTGCCAGCAGACGCAGGGGGCAGTCCCTTATGAACACTGAAGCTTTCTTT
CASRRRGQSLMNTEAFF
>NA|NA|TRBV28|15|TRBJ2-7
TGTGCCAGCAGCCGGCGGGTAGGGGCGGACTACGAGCAGTACTTC
CASSRRVGADYEQYF
>NA|TRBD2|TRBV7-8|17|TRBJ2-7
TGTGCCAGCAGCTTAGTCCCCCCTAGCGGGGGCTCCTACGAGCAGTACTTC
CASSLVPPSGGSYEQYF
>medium-sized|NA|TRBV4-2|13|TRBJ2-1
TGTGCCAGCAGCCTGGTCGGGGACAATGAGCAGTTCTTC
CASSLVGDNEQFF
>NA|NA|TRBV19|12|TRBJ1-2
TGTGCCAGTAGTATTGATTCGTATGGCTACACCTTC
CASSIDSYGYTF
>NA|TRBD1|TRBV25-1|14|TRBJ2-1
TGTGCCAGCAGTGTACAGACAGGGGCCAATGAGCAGTTCTTC
CASSVQTGANEQFF
>NA|NA|TRBV27|13|TRBJ2-7
TGTGCCAGCAGTTTAGGCAGCGAATACGAGCAGTACTTC
CASSLGSEYEQYF
>few|NA|TRBV5-1|13|TRBJ1-3
TGCGCCAGCAGCGGGAACTCTGGAAACACCATATATTTT
CASSGNSGNTIYF
>NA|NA|TRBV7-2|14|TRBJ1-1
TGTGCCAGCAGCTCGGAAATGTCTAACACTGAAGCTTTCTTT
CASSSEMSNTEAFF
>few|NA|TRBV5-6|15|TRBJ1-2
TGTGCCAGCAGCTCTGGAGGCATTGGCGGCTATGGCTACACCTTC
CASSSGGIGGYGYTF
>NA|NA|TRBV2|15|TRBJ1-5
TGTGCCAGCAGTCCAGGGGCCTTTTATAATCAGCCCCAGCATTTT
CASSPGAFYNQPQHF
>NA|NA|TRBV6-1|13|TRBJ2-7
TGTGCCAGCAGTGATCCGATTACCTACGAGCAGTACTTC
CASSDPITYEQYF
>NA|NA|TRBV7-9|14|TRBJ1-2
TGTGCCAGCAGCTTAGTGGCTGGCGGGTCGGGCTACACCTTC
CASSLVAGGSGYTF
>NA|NA|TRBV15|13|TRBJ2-5
TGTGCCACCAGCAGAGTAATCAGGGAGACCCAGTACTTC
CATSRVIRETQYF
>NA|NA|TRBV6-5|13|TRBJ2-6
TGTGCCAGCACATACTCTGGGGCCAACGTCCTGACTTTC
CASTYSGANVLTF
>NA|TRBD1|TRBV7-2|15|TRBJ1-3
TGTGCCAGCAGCATAGACAGGGGGCCTGGAAACACCATATATTTT
CASSIDRGPGNTIYF
>NA|TRBD2|TRBV7-9|14|TRBJ2-3
TGTGCCAGCAGCTTTAGCGGGGTCACAGATACGCAGTATTTT
CASSFSGVTDTQYF
>NA|NA|TRBV7-9|13|TRBJ1-4
TGTGCCAGCTTTTCCGCAACTAATGAAAAACTGTTTTTT
CASFSATNEKLFF
>NA|NA|TRBV30|13|TRBJ2-3
TGTGCCTGGAGTCCTTGGGGGACAGATACGCAGTATTTT
CAWSPWGTDTQYF
>many|TRBD1|TRBV6-6|13|TRBJ1-1
TGTGCCAGCAGAATGCAGGGGGCTACTGAAGCTTTCTTT
CASRMQGATEAFF
>NA|NA|TRBV5-6|13|TRBJ2-5
TGTGCCAGCAGCCCTCAGATCGTGGAGACCCAGTACTTC
CASSPQIVETQYF
>NA|NA|TRBV25-1|18|TRBJ1-1
TGTGCCAGCAGTACCTCCCCCCAGGTCAGACTCCTGAACACTGAAGCTTTCTTT
CASSTSPQVRLLNTEAFF
>NA|TRBD2|TRBV15|17|TRBJ2-3
TGTGCCACCAGCAGAGATCCCAGCGGGGGGGTCCTGGATACGCAGTATTTT
CATSRDPSGGVLDTQYF
>NA|NA|TRBV28|15|TRBJ1-1
TGTGCCAGCAGAATAGGGGGTCGCAGGGGCACTGAAGCTTTCTTT
CASRIGGRRGTEAFF
>NA|NA|TRBV28|14|TRBJ2-2
TGTGCCACGGATATAGGGGCGAACACCGGGGAGCTGTTTTTT
CATDIGANTGELFF
>NA|NA|TRBV7-9|15|TRBJ1-2
TGTGCCAGCAGCTTAGCGCAGGGTGCAGCCTATGGCTACACCTTC
CASSLAQGAAYGYTF
>few|TRBD2|TRBV5-1|13|TRBJ2-7
TGCGCCAGCAGCACAAGCGGGGGGCACGAGCAGTACTTC
CASSTSGGHEQYF
>NA|NA|TRBV5-5|15|TRBJ1-2
TGTGCCAGCAGCTTAGGGAGGGGTTTTAACTATGGCTACACCTTC
CASSLGRGFNYGYTF
>once|NA|TRBV7-2|14|TRBJ1-2
TGTGCCAGCAGCCAAGACAGGAAAAACTATGGCTACACCTTC
CASSQDRKNYGYTF
>NA|TRBD2|TRBV7-9|16|TRBJ2-7
TGTGCCAGCAGCTTAGAGGGACTAGCCCCTTCCTACGAGCAGTACTTC
CASSLEGLAPSYEQYF
>once|NA|TRBV6-1|17|TRBJ1-4
TGTGCCAGCAGTGTAGAGGAGACACTTGCAACTAATGAAAAACTGTTTTTT
CASSVEETLATNEKLFF
>NA|NA|TRBV11-2|11|TRBJ2-7
TGTGCCAGCAGCGGGGGATACGAGCAGTACTTC
CASSGGYEQYF
>NA|TRBD1|TRBV27|13|TRBJ2-5
TGTGCCAGCAGTAGGGACAGGGGGGAGACCCAGTACTTC
CASSRDRGETQYF
>NA|NA|TRBV27|11|TRBJ1-1
TGTGCCACCTACCGGGGGGCGGCAGCTTTCTTT
CATYRGAAAFF
>NA|NA|TRBV1|16|TRBJ1-5
TGCACCAGCAGCCCCAGAGGGGGGGGCGCGGATCAGCCCCAGCATTTT
CTSSPRGGGADQPQHF
>NA|NA|TRBV27|14|TRBJ2-1
TGTGCCAGCACCTTAACAGGAGGCTACAATGAGCAGTTCTTC
CASTLTGGYNEQFF
>NA|NA|TRBV2|13|TRBJ2-7
TGTGCCAGCACGCCAGGGACCTCCTACGAGCAGTACTTC
CASTPGTSYEQYF
>NA|NA|TRBV5-1|13|TRBJ1-2
TGCGCCAGCAGTTTAGCCACTAACTATGGCTACACCTTC
CASSLATNYGYTF
>once|TRBD1|TRBV19|13|TRBJ1-1
TGTGCCAGTAGTTCCAACAGGGGCACTGAAGCTTTCTTT
CASSSNRGTEAFF
>NA|TRBD1|TRBV18|12|TRBJ2-7
TGTGCCAGCTCCCCGGGACAGGGTGAGCAGTACTTC
CASSPGQGEQYF
>NA|NA|TRBV6-5|13|TRBJ1-2
TGTGCCAGCAGTGATCCGGGACGGATCCGCTACACCTTC
CASSDPGRIRYTF
>NA|TRBD1|TRBV9|15|TRBJ1-1
TGTGCCAGCAGCGTAGAGGCGCAGGGGGAGAGTGAAGCTTTCTTT
CASSVEAQGESEAFF
>NA|TRBD2|TRBV27|15|TRBJ2-5
TGTGCCAGCAGTTTCGGCGGGGGGGCGGTGGAGACCCAGTACTTC
CASSFGGGAVETQYF
>NA|NA|TRBV20-1|11|TRBJ2-5
TGCAGTGCTAGAAGGGGAGAGACCCAGTACTTC
CSARRGETQYF
>NA|NA|TRBV10-1|13|TRBJ1-1
TGCGCCAGCAGTGAACGTCTTTTCACTGAAGCTTTCTTT
CASSERLFTEAFF